A single sample gave rise to the 30 T cell receptor beta chains below, sequenced in a study of human thymus T cells. TCRdb keeps only in-frame clones here, not all; method: immunoSEQ multiplex PCR. The table has 57,000 or so clones, about 94% seen once. Specimen: blood. These receptors were collected from a boy younger than two with a congenital heart defect but otherwise immunologically healthy.

The V and J genes are TRBV27 and TRBJ2-1; D is possibly TRBD1 or TRBD2 (5 bases each). V was cut by 4 bases and J by 9 bases, with 7 bases left in between. In germline, CDR1 is MNHEY, CDR2 SMNVEV (reference sequence). There are 11 residues in the CDR3. Here the CDR3 DNA reads TGTGCCAGCAGTTGGGGGATTGAGCAGTTCTTC. Translating gives CASSWGIEQFF.

This rearrangement joins TRBV6-5 to TRBJ2-3, with 9 nucleotides matching TRBD1. Germline V gives CDR1 MNHEY, CDR2 SVGAGI. V dropped 4 bases and J dropped 4; count of bases not matched to a gene: 6. The CDR3 sequence is 15 residues long. CDR3 nucleotides: TGTGCCAGCAGTTCGGGACAGGGAAGGCCAGATACGCAGTATTTT. Its translation is CASSSGQGRPDTQYF.

This chain joins TRBV19 and TRBJ2-5, with D maybe TRBD1 (5 bases). CDR1 LNHDA and CDR2 SQIVND come from the germline V gene (reference sequence). The CDR3 loop spans 14 amino acids. The ends were cut back, 8 bases at V and 2 bases at J, with 15 bases in the middle. The CDR3 sequence: CASSLQGWQETQYF. CDR3 bases: TGTGCCAGTTCCCTCCAGGGTTGGCAAGAGACCCAGTACTTC.

This chain connects TRBV27 to TRBJ1-6; no firm D call. This CDR3 spans 14 amino acids. The V end was cut by 8 bases, the J end by 3 bases, with 11 bases between. The germline V gene encodes CDR1 MNHEY and CDR2 SMNVEV (reference sequence). The CDR3 DNA follows: TGTGCCAGCTCCCGACGGATCTATAATTCACCCCTCCACTTT. Amino acids: CASSRRIYNSPLHF.

The chain has TRBV18 and TRBJ1-1; TRBD1 aligns across 11 bases. The germline V gene encodes CDR1 KGHSH and CDR2 LQKENI. With 6 bases clipped from V and 10 bases from J, the junction kept 7 bases outside the gene matches. The CDR3 has 13 amino acids. The CDR3 here is CASSTGTGGRAFF. CDR3 bases: TGTGCCAGCTCCACCGGGACAGGGGGAAGAGCTTTCTTT.

The V and J genes are TRBV27 and TRBJ1-2; TRBD1 matches at 11 bases. Germline V gives CDR1 MNHEY, CDR2 SMNVEV (reference sequence). The trim removed 5 bases at V and 3 bases at J, leaving 5 bases unmatched. The CDR3 consists of 15 residues. CDR3: CASSPRTGGDYGYTF. In DNA, the CDR3 is TGTGCCAGCAGTCCCCGGACAGGGGGCGACTATGGCTACACCTTC.

The genes are TRBV5-1 and TRBJ2-3, with 7 bases matching TRBD1. J lost 5 bases, V lost 1 base, and 7 bases had no gene match. CDR3 length: 15 residues. CDR1 SGHRS and CDR2 YFSETQ come from the germline V gene. In DNA, the CDR3 is TGCGCCAGCAGCTTGCAGGGGGAAATGGGAGATACGCAGTATTTT. Its protein product is CASSLQGEMGDTQYF.

V usage is TRBV13 and J usage is TRBJ2-5; a possible D gene is TRBD1 (5 bases). Trimming left V 0 bases short and J 1 base short, with 9 bases between. Germline V gene sequence: CDR1 PRHDT, CDR2 FYEKMQ (reference sequence). This CDR3 has 15 amino acids. In DNA form, the CDR3 reads TGTGCCAGCAGCTTAGGGGGGCACGTCCAAGAGACCCAGTACTTC. Its protein product is CASSLGGHVQETQYF.

A single count supports this clone. This chain links TRBV10-2 with TRBJ1-1, with D possibly TRBD1 on 5 matching bases. In germline, CDR1 is WSHSY, CDR2 SAAADI. CDR3 length: 14 amino acids. With 0 bases removed from V and 5 bases from J, the gap between germline ends came to 10 bases. The CDR3, as DNA: TGCGCCAGCAGTGAGTCTGGGGCGGGGACTGAAGCTTTCTTT. Its translation is CASSESGAGTEAFF.

The J gene is TRBJ1-2, the V gene TRBV5-6; 7 nucleotides line up with TRBD1. CDR1 and CDR2 from the germline V gene are SGHDT and YYEEEE. The CDR3 has 18 amino acids. Trimming cost V 0 bases and J 4 bases; bases outside gene matches: 15. CDR3 bases: TGTGCCAGCAGCTTGGGGCCGGGACAGACTCCCCCCGTCTATGGCTACACCTTC. Translation gives CASSLGPGQTPPVYGYTF.

The V and J genes are TRBV6-5 and TRBJ1-1, with TRBD1 matching over 7 bases. The CDR3 extends over 14 amino acids. From germline, CDR1 is MNHEY and CDR2 SVGAGI. V lost 6 bases and J lost 1; bases outside the gene matches: 5. The CDR3, as DNA: TGTGCCAGCAGCCGACAGGGCGGGAACACTGAAGCTTTCTTT. Amino acids: CASSRQGGNTEAFF.

V gene TRBV11-3 combines with J gene TRBJ2-2, with TRBD1 as a possible D gene (6 bases). V shed 6 bases and J shed 1 base, with 6 bases lying between them. Germline CDR1 is SGHNT and CDR2 is YENEEA. There are 13 residues in the CDR3. The CDR3 loop is CASRTGNTGELFF. CDR3 bases: TGTGCCAGCAGGACAGGGAACACCGGGGAGCTGTTTTTT.

The chain couples TRBV7-2 to TRBJ2-6; TRBD1 or TRBD2 may be the D gene (6 bases each). The CDR3 length is 17 residues. CDR1 and CDR2 (germline): SGHTA, FQGNSA. The V and J ends lost 5 bases and 0 bases respectively, with 14 bases between them. The chain's CDR3 is CASSPQGLGSGANVLTF. CDR3 DNA sequence: TGTGCCAGCAGCCCACAGGGACTCGGCTCTGGGGCCAACGTCCTGACTTTC.

The rearrangement links TRBV29-1 to TRBJ1-1; D is ambiguous. Looked up from germline, CDR1 is SQVTM and CDR2 is ANQGSEA. The CDR3 totals 13 residues. V was pared by 2 bases and J by 4 bases, with 11 bases between. CDR3 bases: TGCAGCGTTGAATTCCTACAAAGCACTGAAGCTTTCTTT. This codes for CSVEFLQSTEAFF. Full variable domain (rest looked up from reference TRBV29-1 and TRBJ1-1): SAVISQKPSRDICQRGTSLTIQCQVDSQVTMMFWYRQQPGQSLTLIATANQGSEATYESGFVIDKFPISRPNLTFSTLTVSNMSPEDSSIYLCSVEFLQSTEAFFGQGTRLTVV.

The V call is TRBV6-5, the J call TRBJ1-5; D is undetermined. The germline gives CDR1 MNHEY, CDR2 SVGAGI. The CDR3 is 15 amino acids. V lost 0 bases, J lost 3 bases, and 9 bases lay in between. CDR3 nucleotide sequence: TGTGCCAGCAGTTACTCGTCTGTCTCCAATCAGCCCCAGCATTTT. Its protein product is CASSYSSVSNQPQHF.

The chain couples TRBV6-6 to TRBJ2-7, with TRBD2 matching 8 bases. The J segment lost 3 bases and the V segment lost 1 base, leaving 8 bases of the junction unmatched. This CDR3 contains 16 residues. Germline V lookup: CDR1 MNHNY, CDR2 SVGAGI (reference sequence). CDR3 region: CASSYYGLAKNYEQYF. The CDR3 DNA is TGTGCCAGCAGTTACTACGGACTAGCCAAAAACTACGAGCAGTACTTC.

CDR3 region: CASSAGGRENYGYTF. Here the CDR3 DNA reads TGTGCCAGCAGCGCGGGGGGGAGGGAGAACTATGGCTACACCTTC. This sequence joins TRBV4-2 and TRBJ1-2; the D gene is possibly TRBD1 (5 bases). V shed 5 bases and J shed 2 bases, with 15 bases lying between them. CDR1 and CDR2 (germline): LGHNA, YNFKEQ. This CDR3 contains 15 residues.

The V call is TRBV6-1, the J call TRBJ1-5; D is unclear. The CDR3 runs to 11 residues. V was trimmed by 2 bases and J by 6 bases, leaving 2 bases between them. The germline gives CDR1 MNHNS, CDR2 SASEGT. The CDR3 here is CASSESQPQHF. DNA for the CDR3: TGTGCCAGCAGTGAAAGTCAGCCCCAGCATTTT.

The rearrangement uses TRBV18 and TRBJ1-2; 8 bases line up with TRBD1. This CDR3 contains 14 residues. The V and J ends lost 2 bases and 6 bases, in that order; junction bases with no gene match: 5. CDR1 and CDR2 (germline): KGHSH, LQKENI. CDR3 loop: CASSPRVTGDGYTF. CDR3 coding DNA: TGTGCCAGCTCACCAAGGGTGACAGGGGATGGCTACACCTTC.

This rearrangement joins TRBV29-1 to TRBJ1-5; D uncertain. The CDR3 is 13 residues long. Germline values: CDR1 SQVTM, CDR2 ANQGSEA. With 0 bases removed from V and 0 bases from J, the gap between germline ends came to 3 bases. The CDR3 spells CSVEEGSNQPQHF. The CDR3 DNA sequence: TGCAGCGTTGAAGAGGGTAGCAATCAGCCCCAGCATTTT.

V usage is TRBV27 and J usage is TRBJ1-5, with D possibly matching TRBD1 (6 bases). Germline CDR1 and CDR2: MNHEY and SMNVEV (reference sequence). The CDR3 covers 15 residues. V was pared by 6 bases and J by 2 bases, with 14 bases between. CDR3 protein: CASSPDRRGNQPQHF. The CDR3 nucleotides read TGTGCCAGCAGCCCCGACAGGCGGGGCAATCAGCCCCAGCATTTT.

V and J are TRBV6-1 and TRBJ2-7, with unresolved D. The germline V gene has CDR1 MNHNS and CDR2 SASEGT. The germline V and J ends were trimmed by 3 bases and 9 bases, with 15 bases remaining between them. The CDR3 runs 13 residues. The DNA for the CDR3 is TGTGCCAGCAGTGATAACAGCTTAATGGGGCAGTACTTC. The encoded protein is CASSDNSLMGQYF.

V usage is TRBV5-1 and J usage is TRBJ2-7; D might be TRBD1 or TRBD2, each matching 5 bases. Germline assignment: CDR1 SGHRS and CDR2 YFSETQ. V was cut by 4 bases and J by 2 bases, with 13 bases left in between. The CDR3 length is 14 residues. The CDR3 DNA follows: TGCGCCAGCAGCACCCTGGGGGATACCTACGAGCAGTACTTC. Encoded protein: CASSTLGDTYEQYF. The entire variable domain, with the rest obtained from reference TRBV5-1 and TRBJ2-7, is as follows: KAGVTQTPRYLIKTRGQQVTLSCSPISGHRSVSWYQQTPGQGLQFLFEYFSETQRNKGNFPGRFSGRQFSNSRSEMNVSTLELGDSALYLCASSTLGDTYEQYFGPGTRLTVT.

The CDR3 coding sequence is TGTGCCAGCAGCTTAGTAACCAATGAGCAGTTCTTC. It specifies CASSLVTNEQFF. The chain couples TRBV7-2 to TRBJ2-1; no clear D. V was trimmed by 1 base and J by 6 bases, leaving 4 bases between them. CDR1 SGHTA and CDR2 FQGNSA come from the germline V gene. There are 12 residues in the CDR3.

This clone was recorded once. V gene TRBV7-2 combines with J gene TRBJ2-3; tentatively, D is TRBD2 (6 bases). Deletions cut 4 bases from V and 2 bases from J, with 19 bases between. The CDR3 totals 17 residues. Germline V gene data show CDR1 as SGHTA and CDR2 as FQGNSA. CDR3 amino acids: CASSSPLWPGLTDTQYF. The CDR3 coding sequence is TGTGCCAGCAGCTCACCCCTATGGCCGGGACTCACAGATACGCAGTATTTT.

The rearrangement joins TRBV28 to TRBJ1-2; 7 bases are shared with TRBD1. Germline assignment: CDR1 MDHEN and CDR2 SYDVKM. J was trimmed by 3 bases and V by 6 bases; bases with no gene match: 4. The CDR3 totals 13 residues. The CDR3 DNA reads TGTGCCAGCAGACCTACAGGGGACTATGGCTACACCTTC. Its protein is CASRPTGDYGYTF.

The V call is TRBV12-5, the J call TRBJ2-1, with D perhaps matching TRBD2 (5 bases). This CDR3 is 16 amino acids long. Germline CDR1 reads LGHNT; CDR2 reads FRNRAP. The V gene lost 3 bases and the J gene lost 0 bases, with 12 bases spanning the gap. The CDR3 here is CASGFSSSRSYNEQFF. The DNA of the CDR3 is TGTGCTAGTGGTTTCTCCTCTAGCCGCTCCTACAATGAGCAGTTCTTC.

The chain combines TRBV5-1 with TRBJ2-2; possible D gene TRBD2, 6 bases. The germline V and J ends were trimmed by 2 bases and 5 bases, with 16 bases remaining between them. Germline CDR1 and CDR2: SGHRS and YFSETQ. The CDR3 is made up of 16 amino acids. As DNA, the CDR3 is TGCGCCAGCAGCTTTTTCACGGAGGGCCCAACCGGGGAGCTGTTTTTT. It is translated as CASSFFTEGPTGELFF.

V usage is TRBV7-6 and J usage is TRBJ2-1; maybe TRBD1 (6 bases). V gave up 5 bases and J gave up 8 bases, with 19 bases separating them. Germline V lookup: CDR1 SGHVS, CDR2 FNYEAQ. The CDR3 has 15 amino acids. The CDR3 loop reads CASSPQGQLYDEQFF. CDR3 DNA sequence: TGTGCCAGCAGCCCTCAAGGACAGCTTTACGATGAGCAGTTCTTC.

J is TRBJ2-7 and V is TRBV28, with 12 positions matching TRBD2. Germline lookup yields CDR1 MDHEN and CDR2 SYDVKM. This CDR3 spans 18 amino acids. V dropped 5 bases and J dropped 3; count of bases not matched to a gene: 14. The CDR3: CASSPGTSGSGSLYEQYF. CDR3 bases: TGTGCCAGCAGTCCCGGGACTAGCGGGTCCGGGAGCCTCTACGAGCAGTACTTC.